The 21 T cell receptor beta chains below were found in one sample sequenced in a study of T cell responses to AZD1222 COVID-19 vaccine. Repertoires were generated with immunoSEQ multiplex PCR, while TCRdb's copy carries only in-frame clones and drops some. The sample includes about 180,000 clones, about 93% of them seen just once. Here the sequenced sample was peripheral blood, taken 28 days after the second dose of the MenACWY control vaccine. Receptors originate from an adult who received the MenACWY meningococcal vaccine as a control.

The genes are TRBV19 and TRBJ2-3; TRBD2 matches 10 bases. Unmatched junction bases numbered 7, after V lost 3 bases and J lost 1 base. Germline CDR1 and CDR2: LNHDA and SQIVND (reference sequence). The CDR3 consists of 17 residues. The CDR3 coding sequence is TGTGCCAGTAGTATTGACCCTAGCGGGGGAGGCACAGATACGCAGTATTTT. Amino acid sequence: CASSIDPSGGGTDTQYF.

The genes are TRBV7-2 and TRBJ1-2; D gene ambiguous. Germline V gene sequence: CDR1 SGHTA, CDR2 FQGNSA. CDR3 length: 14 residues. Trimming shortened V by 3 bases and J by 8 bases, and 16 bases separated the two germline ends. The CDR3: CASSFRTPDGGYTF. The CDR3 DNA sequence: TGTGCCAGCAGCTTCAGAACGCCAGACGGGGGCTACACCTTC. Full variable domain (outside the CDR3, taken from reference TRBV7-2 and TRBJ1-2): GAGVSQSPSNKVTEKGKDVELRCDPISGHTALYWYRQSLGQGLEFLIYFQGNSAPDKSGLPSDRFSAERTGGSVSTLTIQRTQQEDSAVYLCASSFRTPDGGYTFGSGTRLTVV.

In this sample, this clone turned up a few times. The chain carries TRBV19 and TRBJ2-3, with D perhaps TRBD1 or TRBD2 (5 bases each). Trimming took 7 bases from V and 5 from J, leaving 19 bases between them. The CDR3 contains 15 residues. Germline values: CDR1 LNHDA, CDR2 SQIVND (reference sequence). The CDR3, as DNA: TGTGCCAGTACCTTAGGAAGGGGAGATGGAGATACGCAGTATTTT. Translation: CASTLGRGDGDTQYF.

The chain links TRBV7-6 to TRBJ2-1; TRBD2 matches at 11 bases. The V gene's germline CDR1 is SGHVS and CDR2 FNYEAQ. Trimming took 7 bases from V and 9 from J; bases not matched to a gene: 11. CDR3 length: 15 residues. The CDR3 DNA follows: TGTGCCAGCACCCCGACTAGCGGGGCCAACAGTGAGCAGTTCTTC. Translating it yields CASTPTSGANSEQFF. Using reference TRBV7-6 and TRBJ2-1 for the parts outside the CDR3, the full variable domain is GAGVSQSPRYKVTKRGQDVALRCDPISGHVSLYWYRQALGQGPEFLTYFNYEAQQDKSGLPNDRFSAERPEGSISTLTIQRTEQRDSAMYRCASTPTSGANSEQFFGPGTRLTVL.

This clone was seen just once. This chain connects TRBV4-2 to TRBJ1-3, with D maybe TRBD1 (6 bases). Trimming shortened V by 2 bases and J by 6 bases, and 14 bases separated the two germline ends. The CDR3 covers 15 residues. Germline-derived CDR1 and CDR2 are LGHNA and YNFKEQ. The CDR3 spells CASSQTTGPENTIYF. For the CDR3, the DNA is TGTGCCAGCAGCCAAACTACAGGGCCCGAAAACACCATATATTTT.

About this clone: Other nucleotide sequences from this sample produce the same CDR3. The gene calls are TRBV6-5 and TRBJ1-1, with 8 bases identical to TRBD1. This CDR3 spans 14 amino acids. The ends lost 4 bases at V and 4 bases at J; junction bases unmatched: 5. Germline assignment: CDR1 MNHEY and CDR2 SVGAGI. The CDR3 DNA sequence: TGTGCCAGCAGTTCCCTCCAGGGGGCCACTGAAGCTTTCTTT. Its translation: CASSSLQGATEAFF.

The chain carries TRBV15 and TRBJ2-2; TRBD1 matches at 9 bases. CDR3 length equals 16 residues. Germline V gives CDR1 LNHNV, CDR2 YYDKDF (reference sequence). The J segment lost 1 base and the V segment lost 2 bases, leaving 2 bases of the junction unmatched. CDR3 DNA sequence: TGTGCCACCAGCAGATTGGACAGGGGGAACACCGGGGAGCTGTTTTTT. It translates to CATSRLDRGNTGELFF.

The chain employs TRBV5-1 and TRBJ1-1; TRBD1 agrees at 9 bases. The CDR3 covers 15 residues. CDR1 is SGHRS and CDR2 is YFSETQ in the germline V gene. J was trimmed by 1 base and V by 0 bases; bases with no gene match: 1. The CDR3 spells CASSLEQGANTEAFF. Here the CDR3 DNA reads TGCGCCAGCAGCTTGGAACAGGGGGCGAACACTGAAGCTTTCTTT.

The V and J genes are TRBV7-2 and TRBJ2-7, with TRBD2 identical over 13 bases. Losses at the gene ends were 4 bases for V and 1 base for J; bases not matched to a gene: 10. Germline CDR1 reads SGHTA; CDR2 reads FQGNSA. This CDR3 spans 18 amino acids. DNA of the CDR3: TGTGCCAGCAGCTCCAAAAACCCGGGACTAGCGGGGTCCTACGAGCAGTACTTC. Translating gives CASSSKNPGLAGSYEQYF.

The V gene is TRBV3-1 (or the pseudogene TRBV3-2), the J gene TRBJ2-3; D not resolved. CDR1 and CDR2 (germline): LGHDT, YNNKEL (reference sequence). This CDR3 is 16 amino acids long. The V gene lost 1 base and the J gene lost 1 base, with 12 bases spanning the gap. CDR3 residues: CASSQAIGQRTDTQYF. For the CDR3, the DNA is TGTGCCAGCAGCCAAGCTATTGGGCAACGCACAGATACGCAGTATTTT.

The chain has TRBV5-6 and TRBJ1-2; no firm D call. The CDR3 spans 16 residues. CDR1 and CDR2 (germline): SGHDT, YYEEEE. V dropped 3 bases and J dropped 2 bases, with 17 bases sitting between them. The CDR3 nucleotides read TGTGCCAGCAGCTCCTCGGCGGGAGCCCGAAACTATGGCTACACCTTC. Protein sequence: CASSSSAGARNYGYTF.

This clone has more than one count but fewer than ten. V and J are TRBV30 and TRBJ1-4; D call uncertain. Germline-derived CDR1 and CDR2 are GTSNPN and SVGIG (reference sequence). This CDR3 contains 14 residues. The V and J ends lost 1 base and 8 bases respectively, with 14 bases between them. CDR3 loop: CAWSEPALREKLFF. DNA of the CDR3: TGTGCCTGGAGTGAGCCGGCCCTCCGGGAAAAACTGTTTTTT.

The chain links TRBV3-1 (or the pseudogene TRBV3-2) to TRBJ1-1; TRBD1 matches 9 bases. The germline CDR1 and CDR2 sequences are LGHDT and YNNKEL (reference sequence). The CDR3 loop spans 15 amino acids. Unmatched junction bases numbered 8, after V lost 4 bases and J lost 5 bases. The CDR3 nucleotides read TGTGCCAGCAGCCCTTGGACAGGGGCAGTTACTGAAGCTTTCTTT. Translated: CASSPWTGAVTEAFF.

This clone was found a few times. The chain employs TRBV6-5 and TRBJ2-7, with 7 bases aligning to TRBD1. The CDR3 consists of 16 residues. CDR1 is MNHEY, CDR2 SVGAGI, per germline. The J segment lost 6 bases and the V segment lost 2 bases, leaving 13 bases of the junction unmatched. The CDR3: CASSYPSTGVKSEQYF. The CDR3 coding sequence is TGTGCCAGCAGTTACCCTTCCACAGGGGTTAAGTCCGAGCAGTACTTC.

The CDR3 region is CASSYDGIYQPQHF. In DNA form, the CDR3 reads TGTGCCAGCAGTTACGATGGGATCTATCAGCCCCAGCATTTT. The chain is built from TRBV6-5 and TRBJ1-5; no clear D gene. The germline CDR1 and CDR2 sequences are MNHEY and SVGAGI. The CDR3 runs to 14 residues. V was cut by 2 bases and J by 5 bases, with 10 bases left in between.

The chain carries TRBV5-8 and TRBJ1-2, with D unresolved. The germline gives CDR1 SGHTS, CDR2 YDEGEE. The CDR3 runs 13 residues. V was shortened by 2 bases and J by 7 bases, with 12 bases between the two germline ends. The DNA for the CDR3 is TGTGCCAGCAGCTTAACGGGTGGTGGTGGCTACACCTTC. Amino acid sequence: CASSLTGGGGYTF.

The CDR3 DNA follows: TGTGCCAGCAGATACAGCCTTGGTGATGAGCAGTTCTTC. Encoded protein: CASRYSLGDEQFF. The V and J genes are TRBV12-3 or TRBV12-4 and TRBJ2-1; D remains unclear. V was cut by 6 bases and J by 8 bases, with 14 bases left in between. The CDR3 is made up of 13 amino acids.

The V call is TRBV7-2, the J call TRBJ1-6; D not certain. Trimming took off 3 bases at V and 7 bases at J, with 4 bases between the two ends. The CDR3 covers 12 residues. The V gene's germline CDR1 is SGHTA and CDR2 FQGNSA. The CDR3: CASSFNNSPLHF. The CDR3 region has the DNA TGTGCCAGCAGCTTTAACAATTCACCCCTCCACTTT.

The V gene is TRBV27, the J gene TRBJ1-1; maybe TRBD1 (6 bases). Germline CDR1 reads MNHEY; CDR2 reads SMNVEV (reference sequence). This CDR3 comprises 14 residues. V lost 2 bases and J 4 bases, leaving 11 bases between the germline ends. The CDR3 DNA follows: TGTGCCAGCAGTTTAAGTGGCAGGGGCACTGAAGCTTTCTTT. Its protein product is CASSLSGRGTEAFF.

The chain carries TRBV11-2 and TRBJ1-2; 8 nucleotides match TRBD1. Germline lookup yields CDR1 SGHAT and CDR2 FQNNGV. This CDR3 is built from 14 residues. The J segment lost 4 bases and the V segment lost 5 bases, leaving 6 bases of the junction unmatched. The CDR3: CASSPTGGSYGYTF. The CDR3 bases are TGTGCCAGCAGCCCAACAGGGGGTAGCTATGGCTACACCTTC.

CDR3 bases: TGTGCCAGCAGCTTAGCGCAGTCAGCCGGGGAGCTGTTTTTT. Its translation is CASSLAQSAGELFF. The V gene is TRBV7-7, the J gene TRBJ2-2; D unclear. V was pared by 0 bases and J by 6 bases, with 8 bases between. This CDR3 has 14 residues. In germline, CDR1 is SSHAT, CDR2 FNYEAQ (reference sequence). Full variable domain (outside the CDR3, taken from reference TRBV7-7 and TRBJ2-2): GAGVSQSPRYKVTKRGQDVTLRCDPISSHATLYWYQQALGQGPEFLTYFNYEAQPDKSGLPSDRFSAERPEGSISTLTIQRTEQRDSAMYRCASSLAQSAGELFFGEGSRLTVL.